What follows are 22 T cell receptor beta chains derived from one specimen sequenced in a study of CD8+CD57+ T cells in acquired aplastic anemia. Genomic DNA, serving as template, underwent TCR beta VDJ and CDR3 profiling. TCRdb reprocessed the reads with MiXCR, giving one entry per CDR3 protein. The sample shows hundreds of thousands of distinct CDR3 sequences, under 80% of them seen only once. Sample: sorted CD4+, CD8+, or CD8+CD57+ T cells (not recorded which) from PBMCs. The receptors stem from a human donor in good health, serving as a control.

This rearrangement joins TRBV7-3 to TRBJ1-5; D is uncertain. V dropped 0 bases and J dropped 8 bases, with 11 bases sitting between them. This CDR3 spans 14 amino acids. CDR1 and CDR2 from the germline V gene are SGHTA and FQGTGA. CDR3 protein: CASSLTAQIEPQHF. CDR3 DNA: TGTGCCAGCAGCTTAACGGCGCAAATTGAGCCCCAGCATTTT.

With regard to this clonotype: One end of the junction varies from germline; a read error may be responsible. In DNA form, the CDR3 reads TGTGCCAGCAGGGAAGCCGGGACCAAGAGAGCAGATTCGCAGTATTTT. Its translation is CASREAGTKRADSQYF. The chain couples TRBV7-3 to TRBJ2-3, with D perhaps given as TRBD1 or TRBD2 (5 bases each). Germline lookup yields CDR1 SGHTA and CDR2 FQGTGA. This CDR3 has 16 residues.

This clonotype was counted at least ten times. The chain uses TRBV20-1 and TRBJ2-5, with a weak D call TRBD2 (6 bases). CDR3 size: 15 residues. Deletions cut 2 bases from V and 5 bases from J, with 18 bases between. Germline lookup yields CDR1 DFQATT and CDR2 SNEGSKA (reference sequence). The CDR3 DNA is TGCAGTGCTAGAATCGCGGGGTCGGGGAGCGAGACCCAGTACTTC. Its protein is CSARIAGSGSETQYF.

This clonotype was observed a few times. This may stem from a read error, because a much larger clone lies one nucleotide away. The V call is TRBV12-3 or TRBV12-4, the J call TRBJ2-5; TRBD2 matches 8 bases. CDR3 length: 15 amino acids. V shed 6 bases, J shed 3 bases, and the junction held 9 bases outside the gene matches. The CDR3 protein is CASSRVVAGKETQYF. For the CDR3, the DNA is TGTGCCAGCAGCCGAGTAGTAGCGGGGAAAGAGACCCAGTACTTC.

This clonotype showed up just once. The chain uses TRBV4-3 and TRBJ1-1; a weak D match, TRBD1 (6 bases). With 4 bases removed from V and 0 bases from J, the gap between germline ends came to 9 bases. Germline values: CDR1 LGHNA, CDR2 YSLEER. The CDR3 is 14 amino acids. This CDR3 is CASSRRTVNTEAFF. The CDR3 nucleotides read TGCGCCAGCAGCCGGAGGACAGTGAACACTGAAGCTTTCTTT.

This clonotype was detected ten times or more. The CDR3 DNA sequence: TGTGCCAGCAGCTTGGGAGAAGGGGGCTATGGCTACACCTTC. Translated: CASSLGEGGYGYTF. J is TRBJ1-2 and V is TRBV5-8, with D possibly being TRBD1 (6 bases). The CDR3 totals 14 residues. The V gene's germline CDR1 is SGHTS and CDR2 YDEGEE. V lost 0 bases to trimming and J lost 4 bases, with 10 bases between them.

V and J are TRBV9 and TRBJ2-3; no clear D gene. Deletions cut 0 bases from V and 6 bases from J, with 8 bases between. The CDR3 is made up of 13 amino acids. Germline V CDR1 and CDR2: SGDLS, YYNGEE. CDR3 bases: TGTGCCAGCAGCGTAGTAGATTCCGATACGCAGTATTTT. Protein product: CASSVVDSDTQYF. The complete variable domain, with remaining parts taken from reference TRBV9 and TRBJ2-3, reads DSGVTQTPKHLITATGQRVTLRCSPRSGDLSVYWYQQSLDQGLQFLIQYYNGEERAKGNILERFSAQQFPDLHSELNLSSLELGDSALYFCASSVVDSDTQYFGPGTRLTVL.

This clonotype was recorded a few times. The chain combines TRBV7-3 with TRBJ1-5; the D is unclear. The CDR3 has 13 amino acids. Germline V lookup: CDR1 SGHTA, CDR2 FQGTGA. Deletions cut 3 bases from V and 2 bases from J, with 5 bases between. CDR3 loop: CASSFRRNQPQHF. The DNA of the CDR3 is TGTGCCAGCAGCTTCCGCCGCAATCAGCCCCAGCATTTT.

On this clonotype: As the CDR3 is not closed by the conserved phenylalanine or tryptophan, this likely results from a read error. The DNA is left out, because the CDR3 cannot be placed on it with certainty; the CDR3 is given as TCRdb lists it. The genes are TRBV3-1 and TRBJ1-6; TRBD1 reflects the table's D call only, with no check against the DNA. Germline V gene sequence: CDR1 LGHDT, CDR2 YNNKEL (reference sequence). With termini counted, the CDR3 has 14 amino acids. CDR3 residues: CASTSGRATGALRS.

The chain uses TRBV5-1 and TRBJ1-6; D gene uncertain. The CDR3 has 15 residues. Per germline, CDR1 SGHRS and CDR2 YFSETQ. Between the trimmed V and J ends, which lost 2 bases and 8 bases, there was a span of 14 bases. Here the CDR3 reads CASSFGISGDSPLHF. The CDR3 bases are TGCGCCAGCAGCTTTGGGATTAGCGGGGATTCACCCCTCCACTTT.

A word on this clonotype: Mismatch with germline at one junction end may stem from a read error. This sequence joins TRBV5-4 and TRBJ1-2; D gene unclear. The CDR3 is 13 amino acids. CDR1 and CDR2 from the germline V gene are SGHNT and YYREEE (reference sequence). The CDR3 DNA reads as TGTGCCAGCGGCTTATCGGGTGGGTTGGGCTACACCTTC. Protein product: CASGLSGGLGYTF. The variable domain in full, completed from reference TRBV5-4 and TRBJ1-2, reads ETGVTQSPTHLIKTRGQQVTLRCSSQSGHNTVSWYQQALGQGPQFIFQYYREEENGRGNFPPRFSGLQFPNYSSELNVNALELDDSALYLCASGLSGGLGYTFGSGTRLTVV.

As for this clonotype: At one boundary the junction diverges from the germline segment, which might be a read error. The chain combines TRBV5-1 with TRBJ1-5, with 7 bases that match TRBD1. Looked up from germline, CDR1 is SGHRS and CDR2 is YFSETQ. The CDR3 covers 13 residues. The CDR3 region has the DNA TGCGCCAGCAGTCGGGACAGCAATGAGCCCCAGCATTTT. Its translation: CASSRDSNEPQHF.

As for this clonotype: A junction end diverges from the germline sequence, so it may reflect a read error. The chain employs TRBV2 and TRBJ2-3; D is uncertain. Germline CDR1 reads SNHLY; CDR2 reads FYNNEI. The CDR3 consists of 12 residues. The CDR3 reads CASSFADAKDYF. In nucleotides, the CDR3 is TGTGCCAGCAGCTTCGCTGACGCTAAGGATTACTTT.

Concerning this clonotype: This is likely a read error, given that the CDR3 carries no conserved phenylalanine or tryptophan at its end. The gene calls are TRBV2 and TRBJ2-2; D is perhaps TRBD1 (5 bases). The CDR3 loop spans 15 amino acids. Trimming took 8 bases from V and 6 from J, leaving 19 bases between them. Germline loops: CDR1 SNHLY, CDR2 FYNNEI. CDR3 bases: TGTGCCAGCGGCCGGCAGGGTGGTACCCCCGGGGAGCTGTTTCCA. It codes for CASGRQGGTPGELFP.

Of note for this clonotype: This may arise from a read error, as a much more abundant clone is one base away. This chain uses TRBV2 with TRBJ1-4, with D perhaps TRBD1 (6 bases). The V end lost 1 base, the J end lost 6 bases, and 12 bases lay between the germline ends. This CDR3 has 15 amino acids. Germline V gives CDR1 SNHLY, CDR2 FYNNEI. DNA of the CDR3: TGTGCCAGCAGTGAAGAGACAGGTACAGATGAAAAACTGTTTTTT. It is translated as CASSEETGTDEKLFF. Filled out from reference TRBV2 and TRBJ1-4, the complete variable domain reads EPEVTQTPSHQVTQMGQEVILRCVPISNHLYFYWYRQILGQKVEFLVSFYNNEISEKSEIFDDQFSVERPDGSNFTLKIRSTKLEDSAMYFCASSEETGTDEKLFFGSGTQLSVL.

DNA for the CDR3: TGTGCCAGCAGCTTCAGGGCCGTCTATGGCTACACCTTC. It is translated as CASSFRAVYGYTF. The chain links TRBV7-4 to TRBJ1-2, with a tentative D call TRBD1 (5 bases). There are 13 residues in the CDR3. Germline V gives CDR1 SGHVT, CDR2 SQSDAQ. V shed 3 bases and J shed 4 bases, with 9 bases lying between them.

The chain carries TRBV20-1 and TRBJ2-7; 11 nucleotides match TRBD2. Germline CDR1 reads DFQATT; CDR2 reads SNEGSKA (reference sequence). The CDR3 is made up of 14 amino acids. The J segment lost 3 bases and the V segment lost 6 bases, leaving 7 bases of the junction unmatched. The chain's CDR3 is CSAKLAGDLYEQYF. CDR3 bases: TGCAGTGCAAAACTAGCGGGGGACCTCTACGAGCAGTACTTC.

Notes on this clonotype: One junction end disagrees with the germline gene, perhaps due to a read error. CDR3 sequence reads: CATSYNPIEDDTIGF. CDR3 coding DNA: TGTGCCACCAGTTACAACCCGATCGAGGACGACACCATCGGTTTT. This chain links TRBV12-3 or TRBV12-4 with TRBJ1-3; D remains ambiguous. CDR3 length equals 15 residues.

This clonotype showed up many times. This chain connects TRBV30 to TRBJ1-2; D not certain. The V end lost 0 bases, the J end lost 3 bases, and 14 bases lay between the germline ends. The CDR3 covers 15 residues. Germline CDR1 reads GTSNPN; CDR2 reads SVGIG (reference sequence). The CDR3 sequence is CAWSVSGRAYYGYTF. The CDR3 DNA reads TGTGCCTGGAGTGTATCAGGCCGGGCCTACTATGGCTACACCTTC.

This clonotype was recorded a few times. This sequence joins TRBV19 and TRBJ1-1, with 10 bases identical to TRBD1. With 6 bases clipped from V and 5 bases from J, the junction kept 9 bases outside the gene matches. This CDR3 region has 15 residues. The germline CDR1 and CDR2 sequences are LNHDA and SQIVND (reference sequence). The CDR3 bases are TGTGCCAGTAGGGCTGGGACAGGGGTAACAACTGAAGCTTTCTTT. Protein: CASRAGTGVTTEAFF.

Notes on this clonotype: The junction departs from germline at one end; a sequencing error may be responsible. V is TRBV2 and J is TRBJ2-1; no firm D call. Per germline, CDR1 SNHLY and CDR2 FYNNEI. The CDR3 runs to 15 residues. The CDR3 bases are TGTGCCAGCAGGGCGCTGTTCTCTTCCTACAGTGAGCAGTTCTTC. It specifies CASRALFSSYSEQFF.

Notes on this clonotype: A single base separates this from a much larger clone, so it may be a read error. The gene calls are TRBV27 and TRBJ1-2; no clear D gene. Looked up from germline, CDR1 is MNHEY and CDR2 is SMNVEV (reference sequence). This CDR3 region has 12 residues. The CDR3 coding sequence is TGTGCCAGCAGTTTATCAGGTTTTGGCTGCACCTTC. Translation gives CASSLSGFGCTF.